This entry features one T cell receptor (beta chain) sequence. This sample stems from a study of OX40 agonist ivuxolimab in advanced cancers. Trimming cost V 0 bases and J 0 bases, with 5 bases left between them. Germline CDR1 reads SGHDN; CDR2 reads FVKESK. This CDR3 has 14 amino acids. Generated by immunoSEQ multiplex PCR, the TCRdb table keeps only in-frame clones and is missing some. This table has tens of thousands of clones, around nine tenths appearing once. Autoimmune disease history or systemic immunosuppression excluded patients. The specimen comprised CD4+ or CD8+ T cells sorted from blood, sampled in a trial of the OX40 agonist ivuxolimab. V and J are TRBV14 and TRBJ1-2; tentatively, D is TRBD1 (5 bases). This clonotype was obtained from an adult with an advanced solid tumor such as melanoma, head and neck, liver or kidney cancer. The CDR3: CASSQETANYGYTF. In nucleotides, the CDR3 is TGTGCCAGCAGCCAAGAGACAGCTAACTATGGCTACACCTTC.